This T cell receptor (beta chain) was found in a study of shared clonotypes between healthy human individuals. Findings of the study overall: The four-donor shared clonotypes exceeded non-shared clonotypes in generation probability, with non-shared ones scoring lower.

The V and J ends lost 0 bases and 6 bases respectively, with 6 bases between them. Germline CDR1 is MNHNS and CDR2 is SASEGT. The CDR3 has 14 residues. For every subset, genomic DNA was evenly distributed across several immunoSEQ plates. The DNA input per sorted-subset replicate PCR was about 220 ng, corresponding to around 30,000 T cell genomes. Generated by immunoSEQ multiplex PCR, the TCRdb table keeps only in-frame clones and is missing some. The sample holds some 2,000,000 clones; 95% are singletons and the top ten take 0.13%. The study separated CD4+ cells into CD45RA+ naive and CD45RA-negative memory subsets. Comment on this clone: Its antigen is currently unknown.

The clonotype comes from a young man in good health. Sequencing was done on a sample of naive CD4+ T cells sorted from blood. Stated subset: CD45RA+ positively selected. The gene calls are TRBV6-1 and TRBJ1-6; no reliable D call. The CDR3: CASSEAFSNSPLHF. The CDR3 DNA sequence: TGTGCCAGCAGTGAAGCGTTTAGTAATTCACCCCTCCACTTT.